A single sample gave rise to the 7 T cell receptor beta chains below, sequenced in a study of blood T cell repertoires in COVID-19. The method was immunoSEQ multiplex PCR; TCRdb's version includes in-frame clones alone and lacks a portion of them. The data hold 85,000 to 100,000 clones, with roughly 72% observed a single time. Sample: peripheral blood. The receptors come from a woman aged 55-70 years in a cohort sampled during active or convalescent COVID-19.

The chain is built from TRBV9 and TRBJ2-1; 8 bases agree with TRBD1. The CDR3 totals 17 residues. V was pared by 0 bases and J by 8 bases, with 13 bases of the junction left unmatched. The germline V gene has CDR1 SGDLS and CDR2 YYNGEE. The CDR3 DNA is TGTGCCAGCAGCGTAGGGGGGTCGGGACAGGTAGGCGATGAGCAGTTCTTC. This translates into CASSVGGSGQVGDEQFF.

This chain joins TRBV19 and TRBJ1-4; D might be TRBD1 (5 bases). Trimming shortened V by 0 bases and J by 7 bases, and 15 bases separated the two germline ends. The CDR3 consists of 16 residues. From germline, CDR1 is LNHDA and CDR2 SQIVND (reference sequence). CDR3 nucleotide sequence: TGTGCCAGTAGTATAGATTTTCCAGGGCGAGGTGAAAAACTGTTTTTT. Amino acids: CASSIDFPGRGEKLFF.

This chain connects TRBV2 to TRBJ1-5; D is undetermined. The V end was cut by 1 base, the J end by 4 bases, with 8 bases between. Per the germline V gene, CDR1 is SNHLY and CDR2 is FYNNEI. The CDR3 sequence is 14 residues long. CDR3 coding DNA: TGTGCCAGCAGTGAAGGGAGTGCTAATCAGCCCCAGCATTTT. Its protein product is CASSEGSANQPQHF.

V is TRBV5-1 and J is TRBJ1-1, with D unresolved. Trimming pared 0 bases from V and 1 base from J, leaving 13 bases between. This CDR3 comprises 16 residues. The V gene's germline CDR1 is SGHRS and CDR2 YFSETQ. CDR3 residues: CASSLGTFASNTEAFF. The CDR3 region has the DNA TGCGCCAGCAGCTTGGGCACATTCGCTTCGAACACTGAAGCTTTCTTT. Full variable domain (missing parts from reference TRBV5-1 and TRBJ1-1): KAGVTQTPRYLIKTRGQQVTLSCSPISGHRSVSWYQQTPGQGLQFLFEYFSETQRNKGNFPGRFSGRQFSNSRSEMNVSTLELGDSALYLCASSLGTFASNTEAFFGQGTRLTVV.

The rearrangement joins TRBV2 to TRBJ2-1; 9 bases agree with TRBD2. The CDR3 totals 16 residues. CDR1 and CDR2 from the germline V gene are SNHLY and FYNNEI. The V segment lost 4 bases and the J segment 3 bases; nucleotides outside the gene matches: 7. CDR3 loop: CASSVWASGIYNEQFF. The CDR3 nucleotides read TGTGCCAGCAGTGTGTGGGCTAGCGGGATCTACAATGAGCAGTTCTTC.

This clone was observed a handful of times. V and J are TRBV30 and TRBJ1-5; D might be TRBD1 (5 bases). The CDR3 is 16 amino acids. V was pared by 0 bases and J by 2 bases, with 14 bases between. Germline CDR1 reads GTSNPN; CDR2 reads SVGIG (reference sequence). CDR3 nucleotides: TGTGCCTGGAGTGTACCCAACGGGGGGGGCAATCAGCCCCAGCATTTT. Protein sequence: CAWSVPNGGGNQPQHF. The full variable domain, its missing parts supplied by reference TRBV30 and TRBJ1-5, is SQTIHQWPATLVQPVGSPLSLECTVEGTSNPNLYWYRQAAGRGLQLLFYSVGIGQISSEVPQNLSASRPQDRQFILSSKKLLLSDSGFYLCAWSVPNGGGNQPQHFGDGTRLSIL.

The CDR3 spells CATGKSGTGDEQFF. The CDR3 DNA reads as TGTGCCACTGGGAAATCCGGGACGGGAGACGAGCAGTTCTTC. The chain combines TRBV10-3 with TRBJ2-1; D is perhaps TRBD2 (6 bases). The CDR3 covers 14 residues. Germline CDR1 ENHRY, CDR2 SYGVKD. With 10 bases removed from V and 10 bases from J, the gap between germline ends came to 23 bases.